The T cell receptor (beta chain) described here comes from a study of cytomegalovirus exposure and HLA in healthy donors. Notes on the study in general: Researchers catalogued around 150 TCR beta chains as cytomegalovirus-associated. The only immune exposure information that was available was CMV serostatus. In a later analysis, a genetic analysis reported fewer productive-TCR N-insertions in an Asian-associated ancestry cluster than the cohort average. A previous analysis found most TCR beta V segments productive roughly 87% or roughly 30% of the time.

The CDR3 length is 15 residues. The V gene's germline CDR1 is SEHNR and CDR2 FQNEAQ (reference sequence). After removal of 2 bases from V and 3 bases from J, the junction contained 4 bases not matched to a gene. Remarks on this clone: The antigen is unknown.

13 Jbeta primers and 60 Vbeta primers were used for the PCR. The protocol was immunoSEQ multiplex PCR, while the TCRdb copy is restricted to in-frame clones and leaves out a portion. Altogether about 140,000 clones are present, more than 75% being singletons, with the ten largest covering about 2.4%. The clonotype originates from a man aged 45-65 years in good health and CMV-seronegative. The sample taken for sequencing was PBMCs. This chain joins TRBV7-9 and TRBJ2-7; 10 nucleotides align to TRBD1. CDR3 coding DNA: TGTGCCAGCAGCTTATTCGGACAGGGGGGCTACGAGCAGTACTTC. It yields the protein CASSLFGQGGYEQYF. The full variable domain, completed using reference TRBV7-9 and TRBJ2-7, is DTGVSQNPRHKITKRGQNVTFRCDPISEHNRLYWYRQTLGQGPEFLTYFQNEAQLEKSRLLSDRFSAERPKGSFSTLEIQRTEQGDSAMYLCASSLFGQGGYEQYFGPGTRLTVT.